The 18 T cell receptor beta chains below all came from one sample that was sequenced in a study of cytomegalovirus exposure and HLA in healthy donors. The assay was immunoSEQ multiplex PCR, and TCRdb's table has in-frame clones only and misses some. The sample includes about 250,000 clones, roughly 87% of them seen just once. The material sequenced was PBMCs. These receptor sequences come from a man aged 18 to 29 in good health and CMV-seropositive.

A word on this clone: Other DNA sequences from this sample encode an identical CDR3 as well. The chain uses TRBV5-1 and TRBJ1-1; no firm D call. Germline lookup yields CDR1 SGHRS and CDR2 YFSETQ. Trimming pared 0 bases from V and 3 bases from J, leaving 6 bases between. The CDR3 loop spans 13 amino acids. The CDR3 nucleotides are TGCGCCAGCAGCTTGGGTAGGGACACTGAAGCTTTCTTT. Translation: CASSLGRDTEAFF. The whole variable domain, filled in from reference TRBV5-1 and TRBJ1-1, reads KAGVTQTPRYLIKTRGQQVTLSCSPISGHRSVSWYQQTPGQGLQFLFEYFSETQRNKGNFPGRFSGRQFSNSRSEMNVSTLELGDSALYLCASSLGRDTEAFFGQGTRLTVV.

The chain carries TRBV4-3 and TRBJ2-5; TRBD2 is a possible D gene (6 bases). Germline V CDR1 and CDR2: LGHNA, YSLEER. The germline V and J ends were trimmed by 0 bases and 5 bases, with 10 bases remaining between them. The CDR3 is made up of 14 amino acids. The CDR3 region is CASSQDGGVETQYF. CDR3 coding DNA: TGCGCCAGCAGCCAAGATGGCGGGGTGGAGACCCAGTACTTC.

The chain combines TRBV5-4 with TRBJ2-3, with 13 bases fitting TRBD2. Germline-derived CDR1 and CDR2 are SGHNT and YYREEE (reference sequence). The CDR3 consists of 17 residues. Losses at the gene ends were 3 bases for V and 4 bases for J; bases not matched to a gene: 8. The CDR3 nucleotides read TGTGCCAGCAGCTGGGGACTAGCGGGGACGCCGGCAGATACGCAGTATTTT. Protein: CASSWGLAGTPADTQYF.

The V call is TRBV11-1, the J call TRBJ2-7; the D call may be TRBD1 or TRBD2 (5 bases each). Trimming removed 5 bases from V and 7 bases from J, with 21 bases in between. The CDR3 runs to 15 residues. Germline CDR1 SGHAT, CDR2 FQDESV (reference sequence). The CDR3 DNA sequence: TGTGCCAGCAGCCTATCCCTGGGGACGGTCAGGGAGCAGTACTTC. It encodes CASSLSLGTVREQYF.

The CDR3: CASSRYGLATRGTDTQYF. CDR3 DNA sequence: TGTGCCAGCAGCCGATACGGACTAGCCACTAGAGGGACAGATACGCAGTATTTT. The V and J genes are TRBV2 and TRBJ2-3, with 8 bases matching TRBD2. The ends lost 6 bases at V and 3 bases at J; junction bases unmatched: 17. Germline CDR1 is SNHLY and CDR2 is FYNNEI. The CDR3 consists of 18 residues.

V is TRBV11-2 and J is TRBJ2-5, with TRBD2 matching 10 bases. The V and J ends lost 0 bases and 7 bases, in that order; junction bases with no gene match: 8. Germline values: CDR1 SGHAT, CDR2 FQNNGV. CDR3 length: 16 residues. The CDR3 loop reads CASSLEASGRSGTQYF. In DNA, the CDR3 is TGTGCCAGCAGCTTAGAGGCTAGCGGGAGATCCGGGACCCAGTACTTC.

The CDR3 loop is CASRGLGPYNEQFF. As DNA, the CDR3 is TGTGCCAGCAGGGGACTAGGCCCCTACAATGAGCAGTTCTTC. The chain has TRBV28 and TRBJ2-1; TRBD2 agrees at 8 bases. The ends lost 6 bases at V and 2 bases at J; junction bases unmatched: 3. The CDR3 length is 14 residues. Germline V gene data show CDR1 as MDHEN and CDR2 as SYDVKM.

CDR3 region: CASRGLGRADRETQYF. The CDR3 DNA is TGTGCCAGCAGGGGCCTAGGGCGGGCGGACCGGGAGACCCAGTACTTC. V is TRBV28 and J is TRBJ2-5, with D perhaps matching TRBD2 (5 bases). The V and J ends lost 6 bases and 5 bases respectively, with 22 bases between them. The CDR3 extends over 16 amino acids. Germline values: CDR1 MDHEN, CDR2 SYDVKM.

The chain joins TRBV4-2 to TRBJ1-5; D not certain. The CDR3 has 16 amino acids. CDR1 LGHNA and CDR2 YNFKEQ come from the germline V gene. Trimming removed 2 bases from V and 4 bases from J, with 15 bases in between. In nucleotides, the CDR3 is TGTGCCAGCAGCCAATCCTGGGGTGACGGAAATCAGCCCCAGCATTTT. Translated: CASSQSWGDGNQPQHF.

V gene TRBV5-6 combines with J gene TRBJ2-1; D is unclear. Trimming took off 3 bases at V and 5 bases at J, with 9 bases between the two ends. Germline V CDR1 and CDR2: SGHDT, YYEEEE. The CDR3 is 13 amino acids. The CDR3 protein is CASSWPQDNEQFF. The DNA for the CDR3 is TGTGCCAGCAGCTGGCCTCAGGACAATGAGCAGTTCTTC.

This clone was observed at least ten times. This rearrangement joins TRBV2 to TRBJ2-1, with 7 bases aligning to TRBD2. This CDR3 has 14 amino acids. Germline CDR1 reads SNHLY; CDR2 reads FYNNEI. Trimming removed 3 bases from V and 6 bases from J; junction bases left unmatched: 5. DNA of the CDR3: TGTGCCAGCAGTGACCGGACTAGGACCAATGAGCAGTTCTTC. It is translated as CASSDRTRTNEQFF.

CDR3 amino acids: CASSLGQGHTGELFF. CDR3 bases: TGTGCCAGCAGCTTAGGACAGGGCCACACCGGGGAGCTGTTTTTT. The chain joins TRBV11-3 to TRBJ2-2; TRBD1 matches at 7 bases. The V and J ends lost 1 base and 3 bases, in that order; junction bases with no gene match: 2. CDR3 length: 15 amino acids. CDR1 is SGHNT and CDR2 is YENEEA in the germline V gene.

J is TRBJ2-1 and V is TRBV27; TRBD2 matches 7 bases. Germline V gene data show CDR1 as MNHEY and CDR2 as SMNVEV (reference sequence). After removal of 5 bases from V and 2 bases from J, the junction contained 12 bases not matched to a gene. The CDR3 extends over 17 amino acids. This CDR3 reads CASSGPVMGGPYNEQFF. In DNA form, the CDR3 reads TGTGCCAGCAGTGGACCTGTGATGGGAGGGCCCTACAATGAGCAGTTCTTC.

The rearrangement uses TRBV27 and TRBJ2-7, with 9 nucleotides matching TRBD2. The CDR3 has 13 residues. CDR1 is MNHEY and CDR2 is SMNVEV in the germline V gene (reference sequence). V shed 4 bases, J shed 7 bases, and the junction held 5 bases outside the gene matches. CDR3 in amino acids: CASSSAGGGEQYF. CDR3 sequence (DNA): TGTGCCAGCAGTTCCGCGGGGGGGGGAGAGCAGTACTTC.

This clone was counted only a few times. Other DNA sequences in this sample translate to the same CDR3. This sequence joins TRBV27 and TRBJ2-7; 7 nucleotides agree with TRBD1. This CDR3 spans 14 amino acids. V shed 3 bases, J shed 1 base, and the junction held 3 bases outside the gene matches. Per germline, CDR1 MNHEY and CDR2 SMNVEV (reference sequence). CDR3 in DNA: TGTGCCAGCAGTTTGAGGGGGCAGTCCTACGAGCAGTACTTC. This codes for CASSLRGQSYEQYF.

This chain joins TRBV7-8 and TRBJ2-5, with D hard to call. The CDR3 covers 13 residues. V lost 1 base and J lost 3, with 6 bases in between. Germline assignment: CDR1 SGHVS and CDR2 FQNEAQ. CDR3 region: CASSLGLEETQYF. The CDR3 DNA reads TGTGCCAGCAGCTTAGGACTGGAAGAGACCCAGTACTTC.

This clone was detected many times. This chain uses TRBV21-1 with TRBJ2-5. TRBV21-1 is deemed a pseudogene. The CDR3 totals 12 residues. DNA for the CDR3: TGTGCCAGCAGCAGGTACCAAGAGACCCAGTACTTC. Its protein is CASSRYQETQYF.

The chain is built from TRBV4-1 and TRBJ2-1; TRBD2 agrees at 7 bases. CDR1 is MGHRA, CDR2 YSYEKL, per germline. This CDR3 comprises 16 residues. Germline trimming cut 0 bases from V and 2 bases from J; bases unmatched to any gene: 4. The CDR3 DNA sequence: TGCGCCAGCAGCCAAGACCCAGGGAGGGCCTACAATGAGCAGTTCTTC. Its translation: CASSQDPGRAYNEQFF.